This entry lists 15 T cell receptor beta chains sequenced from one sample in a study of metastatic and nonmetastatic thyroid tumors. TCRdb used MiXCR to call clones anew from the PCR reads. The data contain around 7,100 clones, around 30% of them singletons. Thyroid surgery had not been preceded by any treatment in any patient. Material for sequencing was tumor tissue. These receptors all stem from a female donor with papillary thyroid cancer or a benign thyroid nodule (not recorded which). Some clones in this sample may be carry-over from other donors' samples.

The chain carries TRBV5-1 and TRBJ1-2; D gene uncertain. The CDR3 totals 14 residues. V lost 0 bases and J lost 4, with 10 bases in between. CDR1 SGHRS and CDR2 YFSETQ come from the germline V gene. This chain's CDR3 is CASSLEAGRYGYTF. DNA for the CDR3: TGCGCCAGCAGCTTGGAGGCCGGGCGCTATGGCTACACCTTC.

V is TRBV20-1 and J is TRBJ2-3; D is undetermined. Trimming pared 2 bases from V and 2 bases from J, leaving 8 bases between. Looked up from germline, CDR1 is DFQATT and CDR2 is SNEGSKA (reference sequence). CDR3 length: 13 residues. CDR3 nucleotides: TGCAGTGCTAGACGGCAGAACACAGATACGCAGTATTTT. Translation gives CSARRQNTDTQYF.

This clone has at least ten counts. The rearrangement joins TRBV5-1 to TRBJ2-3; D not resolved. The length of the CDR3 is 15 residues. CDR1 and CDR2 from the germline V gene are SGHRS and YFSETQ. V gave up 5 bases and J gave up 3 bases, with 16 bases separating them. CDR3 residues: CASSRSTAGTDTQYF. The CDR3 DNA reads TGCGCCAGCAGTCGCTCGACCGCTGGGACAGATACGCAGTATTTT.

The chain is built from TRBV20-1 and TRBJ2-7, with 10 bases identical to TRBD2. CDR1 is DFQATT and CDR2 is SNEGSKA in the germline V gene (reference sequence). V shed 3 bases and J 4 bases; nucleotides not matched to a gene: 6. CDR3 size: 14 residues. DNA for the CDR3: TGCAGTGCTAGGCGCGATAGCGGGAGGTACGAGCAGTACTTC. Translated, it gives CSARRDSGRYEQYF.

V gene TRBV11-2 combines with J gene TRBJ1-5; 7 bases agree with TRBD1. V was clipped by 4 bases and J by 0 bases; unmatched bases: 6. Looked up from germline, CDR1 is SGHAT and CDR2 is FQNNGV. This CDR3 comprises 16 residues. The CDR3 DNA sequence: TGTGCCAGCAGCTACGGCGGACAGGATAGCAATCAGCCCCAGCATTTT. Protein product: CASSYGGQDSNQPQHF.

The V and J genes are TRBV24-1 and TRBJ2-6, with 8 bases that match TRBD1. The CDR3 totals 18 residues. V was pared by 4 bases and J by 0 bases, with 7 bases of the junction left unmatched. Germline loops: CDR1 KGHDR, CDR2 SFDVKD. CDR3 sequence reads: CATSDPGTGSSGANVLTF. In DNA form, the CDR3 reads TGTGCCACCAGTGACCCCGGGACAGGAAGCTCTGGGGCCAACGTCCTGACTTTC.

In the case of this clone: A read error may account for a junction end that differs from germline. The chain recombines TRBV6-2 or TRBV6-3 with TRBJ2-7, with 7 positions matching TRBD1. There are 16 residues in the CDR3. In germline, CDR1 is MNHEY, CDR2 SVGEGT. DNA of the CDR3: TGTACCAGCAGTTACAGAGGGACAGAAAGCTCCTACGAGCAGTACTTC. Protein sequence: CTSSYRGTESSYEQYF.

The gene calls are TRBV24-1 and TRBJ1-4; D unresolved. V dropped 4 bases and J dropped 10 bases, with 9 bases sitting between them. This CDR3 is built from 12 residues. Per germline, CDR1 KGHDR and CDR2 SFDVKD. The DNA of the CDR3 is TGTGCCACCAGTGAAACTTTTGGAAAACTGTTTTTT. It codes for CATSETFGKLFF.

This clone showed up just a few times. The V gene is TRBV5-1, the J gene TRBJ2-6; no definite D call. Germline CDR1 is SGHRS and CDR2 is YFSETQ. V lost 0 bases and J lost 0, with 7 bases in between. This CDR3 is 16 amino acids long. Written as DNA, the CDR3 is TGCGCCAGCAGCTTGGCGGTGAGCTCTGGGGCCAACGTCCTGACTTTC. Residues: CASSLAVSSGANVLTF. The full variable domain, its missing parts supplied by reference TRBV5-1 and TRBJ2-6, is KAGVTQTPRYLIKTRGQQVTLSCSPISGHRSVSWYQQTPGQGLQFLFEYFSETQRNKGNFPGRFSGRQFSNSRSEMNVSTLELGDSALYLCASSLAVSSGANVLTFGAGSRLTVL.

The rearrangement uses TRBV18 and TRBJ2-1; the D call may be TRBD1 or TRBD2 (5 bases each). Germline loops: CDR1 KGHSH, CDR2 LQKENI. The length of the CDR3 is 14 residues. V lost 4 bases and J 12 bases, leaving 19 bases between the germline ends. This chain's CDR3 is CASSLSGSGSAQFF. CDR3 in DNA: TGTGCCAGCTCACTCTCCGGGTCAGGGAGTGCGCAGTTCTTC.

In its sample, this clone ranks as medium-sized (0.01 to 0.1%). The chain links TRBV11-1 to TRBJ2-1; D possibly corresponds to TRBD1 (7 bases). Between the trimmed V and J ends, which lost 4 bases and 9 bases, there was a span of 10 bases. The germline V gene has CDR1 SGHAT and CDR2 FQDESV (reference sequence). The CDR3 is made up of 12 amino acids. The CDR3 nucleotides read TGTGCCAGCAGCTCCCAGGGGGGTGAGCAGTTCTTC. This gives the protein CASSSQGGEQFF.

This clone was seen more than once but under ten times. This rearrangement joins TRBV6-5 to TRBJ2-7; 10 bases line up with TRBD1. Germline V CDR1 and CDR2: MNHEY, SVGAGI. This CDR3 is built from 16 residues. Unmatched junction bases numbered 2, after V lost 0 bases and J lost 0 bases. The CDR3 loop is CASSYSDRGPSYEQYF. CDR3 in DNA: TGTGCCAGCAGTTACTCCGACAGGGGGCCCTCCTACGAGCAGTACTTC.

Many counts were recorded for this clone. The chain couples TRBV7-2 to TRBJ1-1; D is uncertain. CDR3 length: 14 residues. The V gene lost 1 base and the J gene lost 3 bases, with 9 bases spanning the gap. CDR1 SGHTA and CDR2 FQGNSA come from the germline V gene. CDR3 loop: CASSLEGRDTEAFF. CDR3 DNA: TGTGCCAGCAGCTTAGAAGGGCGCGACACTGAAGCTTTCTTT.

This sequence joins TRBV6-2 or TRBV6-3 and TRBJ2-7, with 9 bases matching TRBD2. V shed 4 bases, J shed 4 bases, and the junction held 8 bases outside the gene matches. CDR1 and CDR2 (germline): MNHEY, SVGEGT. This CDR3 contains 15 residues. The CDR3 is CASSLASGNFYEQYF. The DNA of the CDR3 is TGTGCCAGCAGTTTAGCTAGCGGGAACTTTTACGAGCAGTACTTC.

This clone was detected ten times or more. The J gene is TRBJ1-4, the V gene TRBV28, with D uncertain. Per germline, CDR1 MDHEN and CDR2 SYDVKM. Trimming removed 10 bases at V and 0 bases at J, with 15 bases between. The CDR3 is made up of 15 amino acids. The CDR3 reads CATGKVAATNEKLFF. CDR3 nucleotides: TGTGCCACCGGAAAGGTGGCTGCAACTAATGAAAAACTGTTTTTT.